What follows are 19 T cell receptor beta chains derived from one specimen sequenced in a study of blood T cell repertoires in COVID-19. Libraries were prepared by immunoSEQ multiplex PCR; TCRdb keeps only in-frame clonotypes and omits some of them. The profile shows around 210,000 clones, more than 70% of them singletons. The sequenced sample consisted of PBMCs or T cells enriched from blood (not recorded which). These receptors were taken from a woman aged 18-29 years who had recovered from COVID-19.

V gene TRBV6-6 combines with J gene TRBJ1-5; a weak D match, TRBD1 (5 bases). V was cut by 6 bases and J by 5 bases, with 20 bases left in between. The germline gives CDR1 MNHNY, CDR2 SVGAGI (reference sequence). This CDR3 region has 16 residues. The chain's CDR3 is CASSGGTGGGHQPQHF. The CDR3 DNA reads TGTGCCAGCAGCGGGGGGACGGGGGGAGGTCATCAGCCCCAGCATTTT.

The chain combines TRBV18 with TRBJ1-3, with D perhaps TRBD1 (6 bases). This CDR3 contains 15 residues. The germline V and J ends were trimmed by 3 bases and 4 bases, with 13 bases remaining between them. Germline V lookup: CDR1 KGHSH, CDR2 LQKENI. The chain's CDR3 is CASSPRTDKGNTIYF. CDR3 DNA: TGTGCCAGCTCACCTAGGACAGATAAAGGAAACACCATATATTTT.

The rearrangement uses TRBV27 and TRBJ1-5, with TRBD1 identical over 8 bases. Trimming removed 3 bases from V and 2 bases from J; junction bases left unmatched: 6. Looked up from germline, CDR1 is MNHEY and CDR2 is SMNVEV (reference sequence). There are 16 residues in the CDR3. CDR3 bases: TGTGCCAGCAGTTTGGTCGGACAGGGAGGCAATCAGCCCCAGCATTTT. Protein product: CASSLVGQGGNQPQHF.

The chain joins TRBV6-4 to TRBJ2-5, with D perhaps TRBD2 (7 bases). Germline values: CDR1 MRHNA, CDR2 SNTAGT. The CDR3 runs 17 residues. The germline V and J ends were trimmed by 5 bases and 1 base, with 20 bases remaining between them. DNA of the CDR3: TGTGCCAGCAGTCCTAAAGGGGGGGGCGAAGGCCAAGAGACCCAGTACTTC. It translates to CASSPKGGGEGQETQYF.

This rearrangement joins TRBV4-1 to TRBJ1-1; the match to TRBD1 covers 7 bases. In germline, CDR1 is MGHRA, CDR2 YSYEKL. The CDR3 runs to 13 residues. Trimming at V came to 4 bases and at J to 3 bases, leaving 2 bases not matched to a gene. The CDR3 region has the DNA TGCGCCAGCAGCCCAGGGGGTTACACTGAAGCTTTCTTT. Translating gives CASSPGGYTEAFF.

The V gene is TRBV7-3, the J gene TRBJ2-1, with 7 bases fitting TRBD1. The V and J ends lost 5 bases and 0 bases, in that order; junction bases with no gene match: 4. CDR1 is SGHTA, CDR2 FQGTGA, per germline. This CDR3 has 15 amino acids. CDR3 coding DNA: TGTGCCAGCAGCCGCTGGGACAGCTCCTACAATGAGCAGTTCTTC. This codes for CASSRWDSSYNEQFF.

This clone was observed many times. The rearrangement links TRBV15 to TRBJ2-2; D perhaps matches TRBD2 (5 bases). Between the trimmed V and J ends, which lost 4 bases and 2 bases, there was a span of 11 bases. The CDR3 is 15 residues long. CDR1 LNHNV and CDR2 YYDKDF come from the germline V gene (reference sequence). CDR3 region: CATSNGDYNTGELFF. The CDR3 DNA reads as TGTGCCACCAGCAATGGTGACTACAACACCGGGGAGCTGTTTTTT.

A remark on this clone: Within the sample, other DNA sequences also encode this same CDR3. This chain joins TRBV24-1 and TRBJ1-2, with TRBD1 as a possible D gene (5 bases). The CDR3 runs to 12 residues. Germline CDR1 KGHDR, CDR2 SFDVKD. The V end was cut by 5 bases, the J end by 8 bases, with 11 bases between. The chain's CDR3 is CATSGDRGGYTF. The CDR3 bases are TGTGCCACCAGTGGTGACAGAGGAGGCTACACCTTC.

This clone has just a few counts. The chain is built from TRBV4-2 and TRBJ1-6; 8 nucleotides line up with TRBD1. Trimming at V came to 2 bases and at J to 6 bases, leaving 6 bases not matched to a gene. The germline CDR1 and CDR2 sequences are LGHNA and YNFKEQ. This CDR3 contains 16 residues. The CDR3 is CASSQSTDRVNSPLHF. The CDR3 DNA reads TGTGCCAGCAGCCAATCCACGGACAGGGTTAATTCACCCCTCCACTTT.

The rearrangement joins TRBV28 to TRBJ1-4; 7 nucleotides align to TRBD1. CDR3 size: 15 residues. Germline CDR1 reads MDHEN; CDR2 reads SYDVKM. V lost 4 bases to trimming and J lost 4 bases; unmatched junction nucleotides: 6. The CDR3 here is CASSSDRVGNEKLFF. CDR3 in DNA: TGTGCCAGCAGTTCCGACAGGGTTGGTAATGAAAAACTGTTTTTT.

The rearrangement joins TRBV18 to TRBJ1-1; D may be TRBD1 (6 bases). The V and J ends lost 1 base and 4 bases respectively, with 13 bases between them. The V gene's germline CDR1 is KGHSH and CDR2 LQKENI. The CDR3 runs 15 residues. CDR3 region: CASSPRDIGGTEAFF. The CDR3 DNA reads TGTGCCAGCTCACCACGGGACATCGGCGGCACTGAAGCTTTCTTT.

The gene calls are TRBV5-1 and TRBJ1-1; no definite D call. The CDR3 runs 15 residues. V was shortened by 7 bases and J by 2 bases, with 18 bases between the two germline ends. The germline V gene encodes CDR1 SGHRS and CDR2 YFSETQ. The CDR3 nucleotides read TGCGCCAGCTTACCGGGCGGGCGCGCTAACACTGAAGCTTTCTTT. Its protein is CASLPGGRANTEAFF. The full variable domain, with the rest looked up from reference TRBV5-1 and TRBJ1-1, is KAGVTQTPRYLIKTRGQQVTLSCSPISGHRSVSWYQQTPGQGLQFLFEYFSETQRNKGNFPGRFSGRQFSNSRSEMNVSTLELGDSALYLCASLPGGRANTEAFFGQGTRLTVV.

CDR3: CASSGTQGFGELFF. DNA of the CDR3: TGTGCCAGCAGCGGGACCCAGGGGTTTGGGGAGCTGTTTTTT. The gene calls are TRBV6-6 and TRBJ2-2; D possibly corresponds to TRBD1 (6 bases). The V gene lost 6 bases and the J gene lost 8 bases, with 16 bases spanning the gap. Germline lookup yields CDR1 MNHNY and CDR2 SVGAGI (reference sequence). The CDR3 spans 14 residues.

The chain is built from TRBV19 and TRBJ2-1; 10 bases map to TRBD1. Per the germline V gene, CDR1 is LNHDA and CDR2 is SQIVND (reference sequence). The CDR3 is 16 amino acids. The V and J ends lost 3 bases and 2 bases, in that order; junction bases with no gene match: 4. CDR3 protein: CASSIDRGLPYNEQFF. In DNA, the CDR3 is TGTGCCAGTAGTATTGACAGGGGGCTTCCCTACAATGAGCAGTTCTTC.

The V call is TRBV27, the J call TRBJ2-7; a weak D match, TRBD1 (6 bases). Germline CDR1 MNHEY, CDR2 SMNVEV (reference sequence). This CDR3 has 15 residues. Trimming took off 3 bases at V and 5 bases at J, with 17 bases between the two ends. The CDR3, as DNA: TGTGCCAGCAGTTTCATGGGGGCTGTGAACGACGAGCAGTACTTC. The encoded protein is CASSFMGAVNDEQYF.

This CDR3 is CASSPGAGSHYEQYF. The CDR3 DNA reads as TGCGCCAGCAGCCCGGGTGCGGGTTCGCACTACGAGCAGTACTTC. The chain joins TRBV5-1 to TRBJ2-7, with D tentatively TRBD2 (5 bases). The CDR3 is made up of 15 amino acids. With 4 bases removed from V and 3 bases from J, the gap between germline ends came to 17 bases. Germline CDR1 reads SGHRS; CDR2 reads YFSETQ. The full variable domain, in which reference TRBV5-1 and TRBJ2-7 provide the parts outside the CDR3, is KAGVTQTPRYLIKTRGQQVTLSCSPISGHRSVSWYQQTPGQGLQFLFEYFSETQRNKGNFPGRFSGRQFSNSRSEMNVSTLELGDSALYLCASSPGAGSHYEQYFGPGTRLTVT.

This clone was seen a single time. The rearrangement uses TRBV5-1 and TRBJ1-3; a possible D gene is TRBD1 (6 bases). The length of the CDR3 is 14 residues. Germline CDR1 and CDR2: SGHRS and YFSETQ. V was shortened by 4 bases and J by 0 bases, with 8 bases between the two germline ends. The CDR3 here is CASSDRNSGNTIYF. For the CDR3, the DNA is TGCGCCAGCAGCGACAGGAACTCTGGAAACACCATATATTTT.

This rearrangement joins TRBV7-6 to TRBJ1-2; 9 bases line up with TRBD1. V gave up 5 bases and J gave up 4 bases; unmatched junction bases: 5. This CDR3 has 14 residues. From germline, CDR1 is SGHVS and CDR2 FNYEAQ. The CDR3 is CASSPGQGFYGYTF. CDR3 nucleotides: TGTGCCAGCAGCCCCGGACAGGGGTTCTATGGCTACACCTTC.

The chain is built from TRBV6-6 and TRBJ1-3; D is unresolved. Germline-derived CDR1 and CDR2 are MNHNY and SVGAGI (reference sequence). V was trimmed by 4 bases and J by 4 bases, leaving 14 bases between them. The CDR3 sequence is 15 residues long. The CDR3 reads CASSSDHLEGNTIYF. CDR3 nucleotide sequence: TGTGCCAGCAGTTCTGATCATCTAGAGGGAAACACCATATATTTT.